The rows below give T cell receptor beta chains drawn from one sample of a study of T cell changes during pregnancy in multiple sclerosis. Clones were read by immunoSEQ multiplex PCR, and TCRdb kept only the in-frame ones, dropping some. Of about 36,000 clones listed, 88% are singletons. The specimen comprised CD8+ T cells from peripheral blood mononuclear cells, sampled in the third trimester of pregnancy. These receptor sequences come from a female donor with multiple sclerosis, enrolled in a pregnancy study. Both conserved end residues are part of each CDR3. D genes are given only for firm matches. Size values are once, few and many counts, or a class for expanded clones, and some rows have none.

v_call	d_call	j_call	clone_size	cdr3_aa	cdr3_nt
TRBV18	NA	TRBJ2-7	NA	CASSPDAGFLFYEQYF	TGTGCCAGCTCGCCCGACGCAGGTTTCCTTTTTTACGAGCAGTACTTC
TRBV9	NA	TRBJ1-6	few	CASSVEGSYNSPLHF	TGTGCCAGCAGCGTAGAGGGGTCCTATAATTCACCCCTCCACTTT
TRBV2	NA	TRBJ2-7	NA	CARQGRGYEQYF	TGTGCCAGACAGGGTCGCGGGTACGAGCAGTACTTC
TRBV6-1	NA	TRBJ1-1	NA	CASSEEPAGFAFF	TGTGCCAGCAGTGAAGAACCTGCAGGGTTTGCTTTCTTT
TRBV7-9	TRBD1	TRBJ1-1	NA	CASSFQGVNTEAFF	TGTGCCAGCAGCTTCCAGGGGGTGAACACTGAAGCTTTCTTT
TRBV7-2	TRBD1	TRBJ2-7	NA	CASSLRQGIDEQYF	TGTGCCAGCAGCTTAAGACAGGGAATCGACGAGCAGTACTTC
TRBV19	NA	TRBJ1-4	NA	CASSIASGGYEKLFF	TGTGCCAGTAGTATAGCGTCGGGGGGCTATGAAAAACTGTTTTTT
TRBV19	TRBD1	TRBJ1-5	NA	CASTFDREGNQPQHF	TGTGCCAGTACCTTTGACAGGGAGGGCAATCAGCCCCAGCATTTT
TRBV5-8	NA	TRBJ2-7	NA	CASSRRTADYEQYF	TGTGCCAGCAGCAGGAGGACAGCGGACTACGAGCAGTACTTC
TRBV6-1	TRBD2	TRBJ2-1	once	CASSEGAGDHNEQFF	TGTGCCAGCAGTGAGGGAGCGGGGGATCACAATGAGCAGTTCTTC
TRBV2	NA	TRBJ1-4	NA	CASSAPGLINEKLFF	TGTGCCAGCAGTGCACCGGGACTTATTAATGAAAAACTGTTTTTT
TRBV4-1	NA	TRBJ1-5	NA	CASSQDSEEPQHF	TGCGCCAGCAGCCAAGATAGTGAGGAGCCCCAGCATTTT
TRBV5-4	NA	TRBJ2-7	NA	CASSVTPGEQYF	TGTGCCAGCAGCGTAACCCCGGGGGAGCAGTACTTC
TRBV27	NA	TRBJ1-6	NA	CASSLARVGNSPLHF	TGTGCCAGCAGTTTAGCCAGGGTAGGAAATTCACCCCTCCACTTT
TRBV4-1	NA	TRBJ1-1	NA	CASSLQKNTEAFF	TGCGCCAGCAGCCTCCAGAAGAACACTGAAGCTTTCTTT
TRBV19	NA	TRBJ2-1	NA	CASNERSSYNEQFF	TGTGCCAGTAACGAGAGATCCTCCTACAATGAGCAGTTCTTC
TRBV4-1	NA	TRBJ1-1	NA	CASSTREGNTEAFF	TGCGCCAGCAGCACGCGCGAGGGCAACACTGAAGCTTTCTTT
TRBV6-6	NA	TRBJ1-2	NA	CASWVGHLANYGYTF	TGTGCCAGCTGGGTCGGCCACCTAGCTAACTATGGCTACACCTTC
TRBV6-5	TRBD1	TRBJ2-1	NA	CASSPDRVFINEQFF	TGTGCCAGCAGTCCCGACAGGGTATTTATCAATGAGCAGTTCTTC
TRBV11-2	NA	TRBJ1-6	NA	CASSVGLISNSPLHF	TGTGCCAGCAGCGTGGGACTCATAAGTAATTCACCCCTCCACTTT
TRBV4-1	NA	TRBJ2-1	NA	CASSPDGETEQFF	TGCGCCAGCAGCCCCGACGGGGAGACTGAGCAGTTCTTC
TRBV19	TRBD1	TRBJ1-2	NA	CASSFRGLNYGYTF	TGTGCCAGTAGTTTCAGGGGGCTTAACTATGGCTACACCTTC
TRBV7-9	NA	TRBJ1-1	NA	CASSLEDTSGTEAFF	TGTGCCAGCAGCTTAGAGGACACATCGGGTACTGAAGCTTTCTTT
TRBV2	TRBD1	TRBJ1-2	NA	CASSEPLGTGKGYTF	TGTGCCAGCAGTGAACCCCTAGGGACAGGGAAGGGCTACACCTTC
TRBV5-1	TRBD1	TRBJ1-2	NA	CASSLTGTGNYTF	TGCGCCAGCAGCTTGACCGGGACAGGGAACTACACCTTC
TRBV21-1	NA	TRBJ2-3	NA	CASSNDNRGTLPADTQYF	TGTGCCAGCAGTAACGATAACAGGGGTACTCTGCCGGCAGATACGCAGTATTTT